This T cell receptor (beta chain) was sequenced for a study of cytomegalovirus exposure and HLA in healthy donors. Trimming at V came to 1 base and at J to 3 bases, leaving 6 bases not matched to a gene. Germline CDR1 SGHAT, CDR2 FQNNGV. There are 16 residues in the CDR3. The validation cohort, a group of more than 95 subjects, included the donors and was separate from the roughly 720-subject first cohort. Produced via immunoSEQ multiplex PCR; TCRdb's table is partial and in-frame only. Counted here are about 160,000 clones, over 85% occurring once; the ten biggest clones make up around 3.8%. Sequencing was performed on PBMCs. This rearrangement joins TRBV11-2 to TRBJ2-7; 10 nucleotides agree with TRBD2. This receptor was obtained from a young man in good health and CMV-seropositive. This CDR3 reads CASSLGAASGSYEQYF. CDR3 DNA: TGTGCCAGCAGCTTAGGGGCCGCTAGCGGGAGCTACGAGCAGTACTTC.